One and the same sample provided the 24 T cell receptor beta chains below, sequenced in a study of OX40 agonist ivuxolimab in advanced cancers. TCRdb's copy holds only in-frame clones and misses some; the assay was immunoSEQ multiplex PCR. The repertoire holds tens of thousands of clones, with around 90% as singletons. Sequencing used CD4+ or CD8+ T cells sorted from blood, obtained in a trial of the OX40 agonist ivuxolimab. The receptors here all came from an adult with an advanced solid tumor such as melanoma, head and neck, liver or kidney cancer.

V usage is TRBV7-2 and J usage is TRBJ2-1; 9 nucleotides align to TRBD1. CDR1 SGHTA and CDR2 FQGNSA come from the germline V gene. This CDR3 contains 16 residues. J gave up 7 bases and V 4 bases, and 11 bases lay outside the gene matches. The CDR3 sequence: CASSSLGTGPLNEQFF. Written as DNA, the CDR3 is TGTGCCAGCAGCTCCCTCGGGACAGGGCCCCTTAATGAGCAGTTCTTC.

The chain combines TRBV5-1 with TRBJ1-2; D is unresolved. The CDR3 has 12 amino acids. V shed 2 bases and J shed 7 bases, with 9 bases lying between them. Germline V lookup: CDR1 SGHRS, CDR2 YFSETQ. The CDR3 loop is CASSLWESGYTF. DNA for the CDR3: TGCGCCAGCAGCTTATGGGAATCTGGCTACACCTTC.

The genes are TRBV30 and TRBJ2-7, with D possibly matching TRBD1 (6 bases). CDR3 length equals 13 residues. The V end lost 4 bases, the J end lost 4 bases, and 14 bases lay between the germline ends. Germline CDR1 and CDR2: GTSNPN and SVGIG (reference sequence). The CDR3 loop reads CAWKNQGSYEQYF. The CDR3 nucleotides are TGTGCCTGGAAGAATCAGGGGTCGTACGAGCAGTACTTC.

The chain links TRBV27 to TRBJ1-5, with D unclear. The V end was cut by 8 bases, the J end by 0 bases, with 11 bases between. The CDR3 spans 14 residues. Looked up from germline, CDR1 is MNHEY and CDR2 is SMNVEV (reference sequence). The chain's CDR3 is CASGRHNSNQPQHF. CDR3 nucleotide sequence: TGTGCCAGCGGAAGACACAATAGCAATCAGCCCCAGCATTTT.

This chain joins TRBV15 and TRBJ2-5; 8 bases agree with TRBD2. Trimming at V came to 3 bases and at J to 3 bases, leaving 6 bases not matched to a gene. Germline V gene sequence: CDR1 LNHNV, CDR2 YYDKDF (reference sequence). CDR3 length: 15 residues. The CDR3, as DNA: TGTGCCACCAGCAGGACCGGGGGGGGCGAAGAGACCCAGTACTTC. This encodes CATSRTGGGEETQYF.

The chain joins TRBV4-3 to TRBJ1-2, with D unclear. From germline, CDR1 is LGHNA and CDR2 YSLEER. The CDR3 is 16 residues long. Trimming pared 4 bases from V and 4 bases from J, leaving 19 bases between. This CDR3 reads CASSPRSSGWGYGYTF. CDR3 DNA sequence: TGCGCCAGCAGCCCCCGGTCCTCGGGATGGGGCTATGGCTACACCTTC.

The chain recombines TRBV29-1 with TRBJ2-5; D ambiguous. The CDR3 runs to 11 residues. Germline CDR1 reads SQVTM; CDR2 reads ANQGSEA. With 6 bases removed from V and 7 bases from J, the gap between germline ends came to 12 bases. The CDR3: CSVVGPRTQYF. CDR3 DNA: TGCAGCGTAGTAGGTCCCCGGACCCAGTACTTC.

The rearrangement uses TRBV5-1 and TRBJ1-2; 10 bases agree with TRBD1. Per germline, CDR1 SGHRS and CDR2 YFSETQ. This CDR3 spans 15 amino acids. V was clipped by 3 bases and J by 2 bases; unmatched bases: 4. The CDR3 DNA follows: TGCGCCAGCAGCTACGGACAGGGGGGAAACTATGGCTACACCTTC. Its protein is CASSYGQGGNYGYTF.

This clone has a handful of counts. The chain combines TRBV7-8 with TRBJ1-2, with D hard to call. This CDR3 region has 13 residues. V was trimmed by 3 bases and J by 0 bases, leaving 5 bases between them. Per the germline V gene, CDR1 is SGHVS and CDR2 is FQNEAQ. The CDR3 sequence is CASSLNSNYGYTF. The CDR3 DNA follows: TGTGCCAGCAGCTTGAATTCTAACTATGGCTACACCTTC. Filled out from reference TRBV7-8 and TRBJ1-2, the complete variable domain reads GAGVSQSPRYKVAKRGQDVALRCDPISGHVSLFWYQQALGQGPEFLTYFQNEAQLDKSGLPSDRFFAERPEGSVSTLKIQRTQQEDSAVYLCASSLNSNYGYTFGSGTRLTVV.

The chain joins TRBV5-1 to TRBJ1-2; 7 bases line up with TRBD1. This CDR3 has 14 residues. V was clipped by 3 bases and J by 7 bases; unmatched bases: 9. The germline V gene encodes CDR1 SGHRS and CDR2 YFSETQ. CDR3 sequence (DNA): TGCGCCAGCAGCTACCCAGAGGGGGCGATTGGCTACACCTTC. It codes for CASSYPEGAIGYTF.

The V and J genes are TRBV30 and TRBJ2-3, with TRBD2 identical over 10 bases. This CDR3 region has 15 residues. Germline CDR1 GTSNPN, CDR2 SVGIG (reference sequence). Trimming at V came to 4 bases and at J to 2 bases, leaving 6 bases not matched to a gene. The CDR3 DNA reads TGTGCCTGGACCCTTAGCGGGGGGCCCACAGATACGCAGTATTTT. Translating gives CAWTLSGGPTDTQYF. The variable domain in full, with the rest retrieved from reference TRBV30 and TRBJ2-3, is SQTIHQWPATLVQPVGSPLSLECTVEGTSNPNLYWYRQAAGRGLQLLFYSVGIGQISSEVPQNLSASRPQDRQFILSSKKLLLSDSGFYLCAWTLSGGPTDTQYFGPGTRLTVL.

The chain carries TRBV19 and TRBJ2-2; TRBD2 is a possible D gene (6 bases). Germline V CDR1 and CDR2: LNHDA, SQIVND (reference sequence). Trimming shortened V by 7 bases and J by 5 bases, and 14 bases separated the two germline ends. The CDR3 runs 14 residues. The DNA of the CDR3 is TGTGCCAGTACCAAACCTCTAGCGACCGGGGAGCTGTTTTTT. Translated, it gives CASTKPLATGELFF.

The rearrangement uses TRBV5-4 and TRBJ2-5; no definite D call. With 0 bases removed from V and 9 bases from J, the gap between germline ends came to 9 bases. Germline V gene data show CDR1 as SGHNT and CDR2 as YYREEE (reference sequence). The CDR3 totals 12 residues. The CDR3 is CASSLAGQAQYF. The CDR3 bases are TGTGCCAGCAGCTTGGCCGGGCAGGCCCAGTACTTC.

The rearrangement joins TRBV19 to TRBJ2-5; TRBD2 might be the D (5 bases). The CDR3 consists of 16 residues. CDR1 LNHDA and CDR2 SQIVND come from the germline V gene (reference sequence). V lost 0 bases, J lost 5 bases, and 16 bases lay in between. The CDR3 protein is CASSIDRAASGETQYF. CDR3 sequence (DNA): TGTGCCAGTAGTATAGATAGGGCGGCCTCGGGGGAGACCCAGTACTTC.

J is TRBJ1-2 and V is TRBV4-3, with no clear D. Germline CDR1 and CDR2: LGHNA and YSLEER. CDR3 length: 13 amino acids. V lost 2 bases to trimming and J lost 4 bases, with 8 bases between them. The CDR3 loop is CASSQTVSYGYTF. The CDR3 DNA reads as TGCGCCAGCAGCCAAACAGTATCCTATGGCTACACCTTC.

CDR3 residues: CASLKNTGELFF. In DNA, the CDR3 is TGTGCCAGCCTCAAGAACACCGGGGAGCTGTTTTTT. The chain uses TRBV6-1 and TRBJ2-2; unclear D gene. The CDR3 is made up of 12 amino acids. The ends were cut back, 8 bases at V and 1 base at J, with 5 bases in the middle. From germline, CDR1 is MNHNS and CDR2 SASEGT.

This sequence joins TRBV27 and TRBJ2-3; 9 nucleotides align to TRBD1. CDR1 is MNHEY and CDR2 is SMNVEV in the germline V gene (reference sequence). This CDR3 contains 13 residues. J was trimmed by 6 bases and V by 8 bases; bases with no gene match: 6. The DNA for the CDR3 is TGTGCCAGCGCCCGGACAGGGGTGGATACGCAGTATTTT. Residues: CASARTGVDTQYF.

This chain uses TRBV19 with TRBJ1-3; 7 bases line up with TRBD1. CDR1 is LNHDA and CDR2 is SQIVND in the germline V gene (reference sequence). The CDR3 loop spans 16 amino acids. V lost 2 bases, J lost 4 bases, and 8 bases stayed unmatched. Written as DNA, the CDR3 is TGTGCCAGTAGTATACCGTCGACAGGGACAGGAAACACCATATATTTT. Its protein is CASSIPSTGTGNTIYF.

The CDR3 region has the DNA TGTGCCAGCGGCTTAGAAAACACCATATATTTT. Translation gives CASGLENTIYF. V is TRBV25-1 and J is TRBJ1-3; D gene uncertain. Germline values: CDR1 MGHDK, CDR2 SYGVNS. Trimming removed 8 bases at V and 6 bases at J, with 8 bases between. The CDR3 totals 11 residues.

V usage is TRBV30 and J usage is TRBJ1-5, with TRBD1 matching 11 bases. Germline values: CDR1 GTSNPN, CDR2 SVGIG (reference sequence). The CDR3 covers 15 residues. The trim removed 2 bases at V and 6 bases at J, leaving 6 bases unmatched. The CDR3 DNA follows: TGTGCCTGGAGTACCGGACAGGGGGCCAGTCAGCCCCAGCATTTT. It is translated as CAWSTGQGASQPQHF.

V gene TRBV12-5 combines with J gene TRBJ2-4; no definite D call. CDR1 and CDR2 from the germline V gene are LGHNT and FRNRAP. This CDR3 spans 15 amino acids. The V end was cut by 8 bases, the J end by 0 bases, with 14 bases between. The CDR3 is CASSINPLAKNIQYF. The DNA of the CDR3 is TGTGCTAGTTCAATTAACCCATTAGCCAAAAACATTCAGTACTTC.

The genes are TRBV5-4 and TRBJ1-2; D uncertain. Germline V gene sequence: CDR1 SGHNT, CDR2 YYREEE (reference sequence). The CDR3 runs 14 residues. The V end lost 4 bases, the J end lost 0 bases, and 10 bases lay between the germline ends. The CDR3 bases are TGTGCCAGCAGCACCGAGGGTACTAACTATGGCTACACCTTC. It codes for CASSTEGTNYGYTF.

This chain uses TRBV6-6 with TRBJ1-5; D not certain. In germline, CDR1 is MNHNY, CDR2 SVGAGI (reference sequence). The CDR3 covers 15 residues. V shed 2 bases and J shed 1 base, with 9 bases lying between them. Here the CDR3 reads CASSYGRGSNQPQHF. As DNA, the CDR3 is TGTGCCAGCAGTTACGGACGCGGGAGCAATCAGCCCCAGCATTTT.

This clone occurred a few times. This chain uses TRBV6-5 with TRBJ2-5, with 7 bases identical to TRBD2. In germline, CDR1 is MNHEY, CDR2 SVGAGI. There are 15 residues in the CDR3. Trimming cost V 5 bases and J 4 bases; bases outside gene matches: 10. Here the CDR3 DNA reads TGTGCCAGCAGTGGAACAGCGGGGCGCCTAGAGACCCAGTACTTC. It translates to CASSGTAGRLETQYF.